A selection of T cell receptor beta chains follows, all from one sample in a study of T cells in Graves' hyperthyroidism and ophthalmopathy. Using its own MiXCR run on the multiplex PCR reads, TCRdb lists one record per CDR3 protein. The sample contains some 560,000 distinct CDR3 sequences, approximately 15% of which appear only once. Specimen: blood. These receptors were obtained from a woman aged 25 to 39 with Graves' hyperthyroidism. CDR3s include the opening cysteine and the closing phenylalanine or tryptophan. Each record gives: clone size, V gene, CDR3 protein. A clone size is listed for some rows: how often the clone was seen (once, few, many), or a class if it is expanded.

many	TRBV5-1	CASSSDRTYEQYF
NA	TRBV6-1	CASSHVPKGYNYGYTF
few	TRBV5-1	CASSLTHYGYTF
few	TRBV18	CASSPGQGDTGYTF
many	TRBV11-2	CASSLGSDRADETQYF
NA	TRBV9	CASSVASISGELFF
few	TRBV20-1	CSARASIYTEAFF
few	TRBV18	CASSRNSGTITYEQYF
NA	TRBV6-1	CASRDRPHEQYF
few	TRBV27	CASSLLGVWGPGESSYNEQFF
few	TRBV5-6	CASSLDIWSSPLHF
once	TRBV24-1	CATSDVRDGITDTQYF
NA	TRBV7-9	CASTPDRISGANVLTF
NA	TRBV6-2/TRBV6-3	CASSHGTGLYEKLFF
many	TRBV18	CASSPATGGGTEAFF
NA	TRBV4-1	CASSQDLPGLRTDTQYF
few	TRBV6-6	CASSYGFAQGYQPQHF
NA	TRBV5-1	CASKTPRGDTQYF
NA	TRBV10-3	CAIRAGSTPNEQFF
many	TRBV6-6	CASSYLSAREETQYF
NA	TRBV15	CATRTLAGVYNEQFF
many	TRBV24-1	CATSDGVLETQYF
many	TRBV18	CASSPTGGATNEKLFF
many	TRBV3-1	CASSQDRGTYNEQFF
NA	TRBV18	CASSPPESRRNSPLHF
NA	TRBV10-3	CAISESEGRATDTQYF
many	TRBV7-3	CASSPAPAGANVLTF
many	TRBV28	CASSLEGYEQYF
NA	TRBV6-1	CASSEGGSGANVLTF
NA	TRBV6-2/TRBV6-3	CASRYSDNEQFF
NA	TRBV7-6	CASSLVEALIGGRNTGELFF
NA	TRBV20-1	CSAQDASSDNEQFF
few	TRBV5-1	CASSPRTSQETQYF
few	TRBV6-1	CASSPFQANYGYTF
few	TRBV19	CASSEQDYLNQPQHF
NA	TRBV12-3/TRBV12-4	CASRFSRDSPVATQYF
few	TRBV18	CASSPSVRGLGGNQPQHF
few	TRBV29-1	CSVGEGRYEAFF
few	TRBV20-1	CSARFRGLDTEAFF
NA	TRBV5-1	CASSLRGQGALNTEAFF
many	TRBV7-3	CASRYSGRPDTQYF
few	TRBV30	CAWSVYGAITYEQYF
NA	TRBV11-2	CASSLLAGDAGELFF
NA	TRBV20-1	CSASTPLAGGPGIQYF
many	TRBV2	CASSESSGFTDTQYF
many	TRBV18	CASSPGVGANVLTF
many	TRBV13	CASSPSGTPSYEQYF
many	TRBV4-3	CASSQGQIDYEQYF
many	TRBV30	CAWKRLVTYEQYF
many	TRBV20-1	CSALASGSYEQYF
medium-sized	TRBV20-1	CSARDRTDYEQYF
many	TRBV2	CATRAGGNEKLFF
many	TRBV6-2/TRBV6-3	CASSYISDGYQPQHF
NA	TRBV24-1	CATSDRTAGETQYF
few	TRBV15	CATSSVANYGYTF